Each of the 15 T cell receptor beta chains below was sequenced from the same sample in a study of graft-versus-host responses after intestinal transplantation. The protocol was immunoSEQ multiplex PCR, while the TCRdb copy is restricted to in-frame clones and leaves out a portion. Among around 18,000 clones, about 80% were seen once, and the ten largest hold approximately 2%. The sample was PBMCs, taken 14 days after transplant. The receptors were gathered from a human patient who received an intestinal transplant, so some T cells may come from the graft donor.

The chain is built from TRBV6-5 and TRBJ2-1; 9 positions match TRBD1. Losses at the gene ends were 2 bases for V and 10 bases for J; bases not matched to a gene: 6. From germline, CDR1 is MNHEY and CDR2 SVGAGI. The CDR3 length is 14 residues. The CDR3 reads CASSYTTGGDEQFF. In DNA form, the CDR3 reads TGTGCCAGCAGTTACACAACAGGGGGCGACGAGCAGTTCTTC.

The gene calls are TRBV28 and TRBJ2-7; D is possibly TRBD2 (6 bases). This CDR3 has 14 residues. With 2 bases removed from V and 1 base from J, the gap between germline ends came to 9 bases. From germline, CDR1 is MDHEN and CDR2 SYDVKM. The CDR3: CASSLTGVSYEQYF. The CDR3 nucleotides read TGTGCCAGCAGTTTAACGGGAGTTTCCTACGAGCAGTACTTC.

The V gene is TRBV28, the J gene TRBJ1-2; the D is unclear. The germline V and J ends were trimmed by 5 bases and 8 bases, with 18 bases remaining between them. Germline-derived CDR1 and CDR2 are MDHEN and SYDVKM. The CDR3 consists of 14 residues. The CDR3: CASSAKDTLRGYTF. For the CDR3, the DNA is TGTGCCAGCAGTGCCAAAGACACATTGAGAGGCTACACCTTC.

This chain links TRBV19 with TRBJ1-1; possibly TRBD1 for D (6 bases). The CDR3 is 11 residues long. Germline CDR1 is LNHDA and CDR2 is SQIVND (reference sequence). V lost 8 bases and J lost 5, with 9 bases in between. CDR3 amino acids: CASSQGTEAFF. The CDR3, as DNA: TGTGCCAGTTCTCAGGGGACTGAAGCTTTCTTT.

The chain recombines TRBV7-6 with TRBJ2-1; unclear D gene. Trimming left V 1 base short and J 8 bases short, with 6 bases between. The CDR3 runs to 12 residues. CDR1 and CDR2 from the germline V gene are SGHVS and FNYEAQ. The CDR3 DNA reads as TGTGCCAGCAGCTTAGATTATTATGAGCAGTTCTTC. Residues: CASSLDYYEQFF. The full variable domain, its missing parts supplied by reference TRBV7-6 and TRBJ2-1, is GAGVSQSPRYKVTKRGQDVALRCDPISGHVSLYWYRQALGQGPEFLTYFNYEAQQDKSGLPNDRFSAERPEGSISTLTIQRTEQRDSAMYRCASSLDYYEQFFGPGTRLTVL.

Concerning this clone itself: The same CDR3 also results from other DNA sequences found in this sample. This sequence joins TRBV6-1 and TRBJ2-5; 10 bases match TRBD2. Germline loops: CDR1 MNHNS, CDR2 SASEGT. The CDR3 runs to 15 residues. The ends lost 3 bases at V and 1 base at J; junction bases unmatched: 2. CDR3 residues: CASSEGLAIQETQYF. The CDR3 coding sequence is TGTGCCAGCAGTGAGGGACTAGCGATCCAAGAGACCCAGTACTTC.

V usage is TRBV6-6 and J usage is TRBJ2-5; possible D gene TRBD2, 6 bases. Germline V gene sequence: CDR1 MNHNY, CDR2 SVGAGI (reference sequence). There are 16 residues in the CDR3. Between the trimmed V and J ends, which lost 0 bases and 5 bases, there was a span of 16 bases. The CDR3 is CASSYSMRDPPETQYF. The CDR3 bases are TGTGCCAGCAGTTACTCAATGCGGGACCCCCCTGAGACCCAGTACTTC.

V usage is TRBV11-2 and J usage is TRBJ2-1; weak D call: TRBD1 (5 bases). The germline V gene has CDR1 SGHAT and CDR2 FQNNGV. V lost 5 bases, J lost 0 bases, and 20 bases lay in between. The CDR3 runs to 18 residues. CDR3 protein: CASSVHRGGRLSYNEQFF. The CDR3 nucleotides are TGTGCCAGCAGCGTCCATAGGGGCGGACGCCTCTCCTACAATGAGCAGTTCTTC.

The V gene is TRBV5-1, the J gene TRBJ1-4, with D tentatively TRBD1 (5 bases). This CDR3 contains 16 residues. Trimming pared 2 bases from V and 8 bases from J, leaving 19 bases between. CDR1 is SGHRS and CDR2 is YFSETQ in the germline V gene. In DNA, the CDR3 is TGCGCCAGCAGCTTAATGGGACTAAACGACAGAGAAAAACTGTTTTTT. Protein product: CASSLMGLNDREKLFF.

The chain carries TRBV11-2 and TRBJ2-7, with TRBD1 identical over 9 bases. Germline assignment: CDR1 SGHAT and CDR2 FQNNGV. The CDR3 is 15 residues long. V dropped 4 bases and J dropped 2; count of bases not matched to a gene: 6. The chain's CDR3 is CASSSTDRGTYEQYF. The CDR3 DNA reads as TGTGCCAGCAGCTCTACAGACAGGGGGACCTACGAGCAGTACTTC.

V gene TRBV10-3 combines with J gene TRBJ2-7; D is unresolved. The CDR3 is made up of 17 amino acids. V lost 4 bases and J lost 0, with 19 bases in between. Looked up from germline, CDR1 is ENHRY and CDR2 is SYGVKD. Here the CDR3 reads CAISGGVGSPSSYEQYF. The CDR3 DNA reads as TGTGCCATCAGTGGAGGAGTCGGCAGCCCGAGCTCCTACGAGCAGTACTTC.

V is TRBV10-2 and J is TRBJ1-2; D perhaps matches TRBD1 (5 bases). V was cut by 0 bases and J by 6 bases, with 8 bases left in between. Germline CDR1 and CDR2: WSHSY and SAAADI. The length of the CDR3 is 13 residues. CDR3 sequence (DNA): TGCGCCAGCAGTGAGTCGTGGGACCATGGCTACACCTTC. It codes for CASSESWDHGYTF.

The chain couples TRBV15 to TRBJ1-2; TRBD1 is a possible D gene (6 bases). V was shortened by 5 bases and J by 6 bases, with 19 bases between the two germline ends. Germline V gives CDR1 LNHNV, CDR2 YYDKDF (reference sequence). This CDR3 contains 15 residues. CDR3 amino acids: CATSPRGQGKDGYTF. DNA of the CDR3: TGTGCCACCAGCCCGCGAGGGCAGGGGAAGGATGGCTACACCTTC.

The rearrangement uses TRBV7-6 and TRBJ2-3, with 11 bases matching TRBD2. Germline-derived CDR1 and CDR2 are SGHVS and FNYEAQ. The CDR3 extends over 16 amino acids. With 3 bases clipped from V and 4 bases from J, the junction kept 6 bases outside the gene matches. The DNA for the CDR3 is TGTGCCAGCAGCTTCGAGGGTAGCGGGGGGGCAGATACGCAGTATTTT. Residues: CASSFEGSGGADTQYF.

The V call is TRBV4-1, the J call TRBJ2-1; D unclear. Germline V gene sequence: CDR1 MGHRA, CDR2 YSYEKL. V lost 4 bases, J lost 4 bases, and 8 bases lay in between. This CDR3 region has 13 residues. Here the CDR3 DNA reads TGCGCCAGCAGCCTGACTTCGTACAATGAGCAGTTCTTC. This translates into CASSLTSYNEQFF.